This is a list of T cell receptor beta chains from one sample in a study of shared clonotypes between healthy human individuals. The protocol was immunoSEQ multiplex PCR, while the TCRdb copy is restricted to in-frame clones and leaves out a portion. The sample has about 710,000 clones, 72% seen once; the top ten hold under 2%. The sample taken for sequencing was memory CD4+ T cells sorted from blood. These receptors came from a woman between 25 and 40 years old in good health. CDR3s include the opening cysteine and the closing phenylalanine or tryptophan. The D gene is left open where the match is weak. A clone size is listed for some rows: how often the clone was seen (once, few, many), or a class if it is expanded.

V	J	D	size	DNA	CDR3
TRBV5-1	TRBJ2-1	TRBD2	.	TGCGCCAGCAGCTTGAGCGGGGGGTACAATGAGCAGTTCTTC	CASSLSGGYNEQFF
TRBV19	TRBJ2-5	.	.	TGTGCCAGTAGTAGGGCTTTACAAGAGACCCAGTACTTC	CASSRALQETQYF
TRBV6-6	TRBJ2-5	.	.	TGTGCCAGCACCCGACCATCGGAGACCCAGTACTTC	CASTRPSETQYF
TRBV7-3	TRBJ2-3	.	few	TGTGCCAGCAGCGTTGGGGGCACAGATACGCAGTATTTT	CASSVGGTDTQYF
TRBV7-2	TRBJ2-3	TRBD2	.	TGTGCCAGCAGGCGTAGCGGGGGGATGGATACGCAGTATTTT	CASRRSGGMDTQYF
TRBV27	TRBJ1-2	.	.	TGTGCCAGCAGTTACGGCGGAGGGATGAGGTTCACCTTC	CASSYGGGMRFTF
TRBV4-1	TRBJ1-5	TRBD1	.	TGCGCCAGCAGCCAAGATCGAGGGGGCCGGGGACTTAATCAGCCCCAGCATTTT	CASSQDRGGRGLNQPQHF
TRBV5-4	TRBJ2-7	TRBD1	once	TGTGCCAGCAGCACCCAGAACAGGGGGCATTACGAGCAGTACTTC	CASSTQNRGHYEQYF
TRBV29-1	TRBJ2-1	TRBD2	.	TGCAGCGTTCAGGGGACTAGCGGGAGGGCCCTTTACAATGAGCAGTTCTTC	CSVQGTSGRALYNEQFF
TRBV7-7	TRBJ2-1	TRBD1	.	TGTGCCAGCAGCCCCCGGACAGGAAGCTCCTACAATGAGCAGTTCTTC	CASSPRTGSSYNEQFF
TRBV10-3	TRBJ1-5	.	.	TGTGCCATCAACCCGGACCTTAATCAGCCCCAGCATTTT	CAINPDLNQPQHF
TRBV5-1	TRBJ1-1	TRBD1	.	TGCGCCAGCAGCTTGGCAGGGGGCGGGAACACTGAAGCTTTCTTT	CASSLAGGGNTEAFF
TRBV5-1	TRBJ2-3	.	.	TGCGCCAGCAGCTTGGAAATCGTACCCACAGATACGCAGTATTTT	CASSLEIVPTDTQYF
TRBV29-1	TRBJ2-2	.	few	TGCAGCGCCGGGAGGAACACCGGGGAGCTGTTTTTT	CSAGRNTGELFF
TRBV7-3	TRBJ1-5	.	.	TGTGCCAGCAGCTTAAACCCGGGACCCCTAGAAGTACAGCATTTT	CASSLNPGPLEVQHF
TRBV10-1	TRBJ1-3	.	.	TGCGCCAGCGCCCGGGACGGGTTCTCTGGAAACACCATATATTTT	CASARDGFSGNTIYF
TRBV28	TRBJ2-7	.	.	TGTGCCAGCAGCGTTGCTGGGAAAACCTACGAGCAGTACTTC	CASSVAGKTYEQYF
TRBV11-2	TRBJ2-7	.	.	TGTGCCAGCAGCTCCCAACTTGGCTACGAGCAGTACTTC	CASSSQLGYEQYF
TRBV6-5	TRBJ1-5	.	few	TGTGCCAGCGGGGGTACAGGTCAGCCCCAGCATTTT	CASGGTGQPQHF
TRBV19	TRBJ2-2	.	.	TGTGCCAGTAGTTCCGACAGATTATCCGGGGAGCTGTTTTTT	CASSSDRLSGELFF
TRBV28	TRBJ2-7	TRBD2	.	TGTGCCAGCAGTGAGAGCGGGAGGTACTACGAGCAGTACTTC	CASSESGRYYEQYF
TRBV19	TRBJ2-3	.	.	TGTGCCAGTAGTACGACCATACCGGGACCGTCTAGCACAGATACGCAGTATTTT	CASSTTIPGPSSTDTQYF
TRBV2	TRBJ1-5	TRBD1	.	TGTGCCAGCACCCAAGACAGGGAACAGCCCCAGCATTTT	CASTQDREQPQHF
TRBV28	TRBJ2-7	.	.	TGTGCCAGCAGTTTGTCATCAGGGCGTAGGCAGTACTTC	CASSLSSGRRQYF
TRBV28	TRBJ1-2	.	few	TGTGCCAGCAGCTCAGGGGCCTATGGCTACACCTTC	CASSSGAYGYTF
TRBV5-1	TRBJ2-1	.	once	TGCGCCAGCAGCTTGGTAGCCAAAGAGCAGTTCTTC	CASSLVAKEQFF
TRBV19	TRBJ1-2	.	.	TGTGCCAGTAGTACATCGTATGACTATGGCTACACCTTC	CASSTSYDYGYTF
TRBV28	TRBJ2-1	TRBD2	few	TGTGCCAGCAGTTTATGGGGAGGGGCCCTTGGCGGGAGGGTTACTGAGCAGTTCTTC	CASSLWGGALGGRVTEQFF
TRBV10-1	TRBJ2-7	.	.	TGCGCCAGCAGTGAAACCCCCAGGTCGAGCTCCTACGAGCAGTACTTC	CASSETPRSSSYEQYF
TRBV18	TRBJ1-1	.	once	TGTGCCAGCTCGTTAGGTTCGAACACTGAAGCTTTCTTT	CASSLGSNTEAFF
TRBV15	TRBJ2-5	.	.	TGTGCCACCAGCATACCTACCGGGACCACTGAGACCCAGTACTTC	CATSIPTGTTETQYF
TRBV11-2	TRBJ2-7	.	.	TGTGCCAGCAGCTTAGGAGGCGGGATATACGAGCAGTACTTC	CASSLGGGIYEQYF
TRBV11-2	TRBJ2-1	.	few	TGTGCCAGCAGCTTAACCACTAGTCCCGGCCAGTTCTTC	CASSLTTSPGQFF
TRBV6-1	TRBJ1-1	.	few	TGTGCCAGCAGTGAACAGGGAACTGAAGCTTTCTTT	CASSEQGTEAFF
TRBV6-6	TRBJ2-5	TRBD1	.	TGTGCCAGCAGTTATTCCGGGACAGGGGTGCCCCAGTACTTC	CASSYSGTGVPQYF
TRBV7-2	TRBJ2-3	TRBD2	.	TGTGCCAGCAGCCGAAAGACTAGCGGCATCACAGATACGCAGTATTTT	CASSRKTSGITDTQYF
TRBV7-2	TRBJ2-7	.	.	TGTGCCAGCAGCTTAAGCCGGGGAGACGAGCAGTACTTC	CASSLSRGDEQYF
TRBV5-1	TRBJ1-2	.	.	TGCGCCAGCAGCTCCGGGGCAAACTATGGCTACACCTTC	CASSSGANYGYTF
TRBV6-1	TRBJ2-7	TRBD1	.	TGTGCCAGCAGGCCGGGACAGGGGTTTCCCTACGAGCAGTACTTC	CASRPGQGFPYEQYF
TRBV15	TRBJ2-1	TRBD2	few	TGTGCCACCAGCACTAAGCGGGGTTGGGATAATGAGCAGTTCTTC	CATSTKRGWDNEQFF
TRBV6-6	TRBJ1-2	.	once	TGTGCCAGCAGTTACGCCCGGACCTACCGCTACACCTTC	CASSYARTYRYTF
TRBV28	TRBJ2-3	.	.	TGTGCCATTCGACGGGGCACAAGCACAGATACGCAGTATTTT	CAIRRGTSTDTQYF
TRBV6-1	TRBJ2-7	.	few	TGTGCCAGCAGTGACGTCGGTTACTACGAGCAGTACTTC	CASSDVGYYEQYF
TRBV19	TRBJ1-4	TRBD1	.	TGTGCCAGTAGGGGGACAGGTGAAAAACTGTTTTTT	CASRGTGEKLFF
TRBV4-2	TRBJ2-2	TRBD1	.	TGTGCCAGCAGCCAAGGGACAGGGACGAACACCGGGGAGCTGTTTTTT	CASSQGTGTNTGELFF
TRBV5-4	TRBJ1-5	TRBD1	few	TGTGCCAGCAGCTCCGGGACAGGCAGTCAGCCCCAGCATTTT	CASSSGTGSQPQHF
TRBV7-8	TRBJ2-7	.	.	TGTGCCAGCAGCTTAGAACTCGCTCTGGGGCAGTACTTC	CASSLELALGQYF
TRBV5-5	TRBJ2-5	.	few	TGTGCCAGCAGCTTGCTTCGGGCGGACGGAGAGGAGACCCAGTACTTC	CASSLLRADGEETQYF
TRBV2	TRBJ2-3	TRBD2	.	TGTGCCAGCATGTCTGGTACTAGCGGGAGGAGGGCAGATACGCAGTATTTT	CASMSGTSGRRADTQYF
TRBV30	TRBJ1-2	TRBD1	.	TGTGCCTGGAGTTCCCCGGGACAGGGGAAGTATGGCTACACCTTC	CAWSSPGQGKYGYTF
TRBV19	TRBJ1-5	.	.	TGTGCCAGTAGTATAGGGGTGGACGTCCAGCCCCAGCATTTT	CASSIGVDVQPQHF
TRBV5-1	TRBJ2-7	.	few	TGCGCCAGCAGCTTGGAGGCGGGGCCTCAGTACGAGCAGTACTTC	CASSLEAGPQYEQYF
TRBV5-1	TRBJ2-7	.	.	TGCGCCAGCAGCTCCGGGACTCAACCCTACGAGCAGTACTTC	CASSSGTQPYEQYF
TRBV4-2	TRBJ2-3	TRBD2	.	TGTGCCAGCAGACCTACTAGCGGGAGGGCCGACACAGATACGCAGTATTTT	CASRPTSGRADTDTQYF
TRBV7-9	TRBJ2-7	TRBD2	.	TGTGCCAGCAGCTCTTCGCTAGCGGGAGGAACCTACGAGCAGTACTTC	CASSSSLAGGTYEQYF
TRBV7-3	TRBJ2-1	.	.	TGTGCCAGCAGCTGGGGGCCCGATAACAATGAGCAGTTCTTC	CASSWGPDNNEQFF
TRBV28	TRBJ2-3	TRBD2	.	TGTGCCAGCAGTTTACCACGACTAGCGGGAACTACGCAGTATTTT	CASSLPRLAGTTQYF
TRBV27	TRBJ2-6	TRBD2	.	TGTGCCAGCAGTTTCCTGACCCCAGGACTAGCGGGAGGGGTTGGTCGAACTGGGGCCAACGTCCTGACTTTC	CASSFLTPGLAGGVGRTGANVLTF
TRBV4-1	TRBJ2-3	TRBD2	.	TGCGCCAGCAGCCAGCGACGCGGGACTAGCGGTAGCACAGATACGCAGTATTTT	CASSQRRGTSGSTDTQYF